This T cell receptor beta chain was found in a study of shared clonotypes between healthy human individuals. Study-level results: Of the naive CD4 clonotypes, about 5% were shared across a few donors. With few donors, the genetic and exposure-history diversity represented was limited. Generation of non-shared clonotypes was less probable than generation of clonotypes shared by all four donors.

As concerns this clone: What it binds is unknown.

All donors qualified as healthy HIV-negative adults and had experienced no recent acute infections or vaccinations. V dropped 8 bases and J dropped 2 bases, with 9 bases sitting between them. CDR3 size: 12 residues. Germline lookup yields CDR1 MNHNS and CDR2 SASEGT. Only in-frame clones appear in the TCRdb table, and some are missing; sequencing was by immunoSEQ multiplex PCR. Of roughly 2.5 million clones in the sample, around nine tenths were seen once. Sequencing was done on a sample of naive CD4+ T cells sorted from blood. The subset here: CD45RA+ positively selected. The rearrangement uses TRBV6-1 and TRBJ1-2; D gene uncertain. This TCR was sampled from a young man in good health. This CDR3 is CASQGTNYGYTF. In nucleotides, the CDR3 is TGTGCCAGCCAAGGAACCAACTATGGCTACACCTTC.